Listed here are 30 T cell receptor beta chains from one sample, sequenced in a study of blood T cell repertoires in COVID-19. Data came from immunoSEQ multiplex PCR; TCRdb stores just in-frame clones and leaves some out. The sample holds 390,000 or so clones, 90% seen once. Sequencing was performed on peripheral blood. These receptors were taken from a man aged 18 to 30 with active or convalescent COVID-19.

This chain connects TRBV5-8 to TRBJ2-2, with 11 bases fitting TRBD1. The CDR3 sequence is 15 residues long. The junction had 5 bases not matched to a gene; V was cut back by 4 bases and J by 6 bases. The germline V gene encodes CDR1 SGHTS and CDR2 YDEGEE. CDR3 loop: CASSPGQGASGELFF. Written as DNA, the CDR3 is TGTGCCAGCAGCCCAGGACAGGGGGCGTCCGGGGAGCTGTTTTTT.

Here the CDR3 DNA reads TGTGCCAGCAGTGTTACGGGACAAGCCCTACAGCGTGGTACGCAGTATTTT. Translating it yields CASSVTGQALQRGTQYF. The V call is TRBV2, the J call TRBJ2-3, with D tentatively TRBD1 (6 bases). This CDR3 is built from 17 residues. V was cut by 4 bases and J by 8 bases, with 25 bases left in between. The germline gives CDR1 SNHLY, CDR2 FYNNEI.

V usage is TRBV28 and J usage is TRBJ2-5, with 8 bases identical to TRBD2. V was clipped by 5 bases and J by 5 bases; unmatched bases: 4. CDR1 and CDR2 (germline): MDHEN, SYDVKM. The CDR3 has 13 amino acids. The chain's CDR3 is CASSTGGLETQYF. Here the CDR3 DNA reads TGTGCCAGCAGTACGGGAGGGCTCGAGACCCAGTACTTC.

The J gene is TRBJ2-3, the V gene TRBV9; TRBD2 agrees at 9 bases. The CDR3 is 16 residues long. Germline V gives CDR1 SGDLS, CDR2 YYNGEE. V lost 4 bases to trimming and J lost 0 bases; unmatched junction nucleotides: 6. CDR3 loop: CASSIRLAGSTDTQYF. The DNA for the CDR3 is TGTGCCAGCAGCATCCGCCTAGCGGGAAGCACAGATACGCAGTATTTT. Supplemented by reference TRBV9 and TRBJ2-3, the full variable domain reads DSGVTQTPKHLITATGQRVTLRCSPRSGDLSVYWYQQSLDQGLQFLIQYYNGEERAKGNILERFSAQQFPDLHSELNLSSLELGDSALYFCASSIRLAGSTDTQYFGPGTRLTVL.

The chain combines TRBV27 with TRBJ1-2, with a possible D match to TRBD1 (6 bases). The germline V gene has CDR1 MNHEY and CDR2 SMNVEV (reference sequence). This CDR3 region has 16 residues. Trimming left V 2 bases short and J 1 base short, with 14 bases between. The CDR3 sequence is CASSLNRVGGNYGYTF. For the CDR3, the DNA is TGTGCCAGCAGTTTAAACAGGGTAGGGGGTAACTATGGCTACACCTTC.

CDR3 sequence (DNA): TGTGCCAGCACCCTGGGCAGGGGTGCAGATACGCAGTATTTT. Amino acid sequence: CASTLGRGADTQYF. V usage is TRBV5-4 and J usage is TRBJ2-3, with a tentative D call TRBD1 (6 bases). Germline-derived CDR1 and CDR2 are SGHNT and YYREEE (reference sequence). With 6 bases removed from V and 4 bases from J, the gap between germline ends came to 15 bases. The CDR3 is made up of 14 amino acids.

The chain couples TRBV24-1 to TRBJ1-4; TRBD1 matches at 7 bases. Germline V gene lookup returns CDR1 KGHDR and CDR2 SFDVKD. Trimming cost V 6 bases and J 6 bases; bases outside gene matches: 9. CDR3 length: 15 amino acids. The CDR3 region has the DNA TGTGCCACCAGTTACGTAGACAGGGTATATGAAAAACTGTTTTTT. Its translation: CATSYVDRVYEKLFF.

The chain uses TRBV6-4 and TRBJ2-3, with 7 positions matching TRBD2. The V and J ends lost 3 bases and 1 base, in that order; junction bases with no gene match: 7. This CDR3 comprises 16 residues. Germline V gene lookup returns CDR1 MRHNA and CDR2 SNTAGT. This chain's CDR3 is CASSELAASRTDTQYF. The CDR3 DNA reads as TGTGCCAGCAGTGAGCTAGCGGCTTCCCGCACAGATACGCAGTATTTT.

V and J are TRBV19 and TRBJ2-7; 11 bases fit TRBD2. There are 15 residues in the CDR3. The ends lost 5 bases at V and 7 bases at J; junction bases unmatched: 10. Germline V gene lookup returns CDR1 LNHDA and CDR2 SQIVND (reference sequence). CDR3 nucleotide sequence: TGTGCCAGTAGTCATAGCGGGAGGGTGAAAGGAGAGCAGTACTTC. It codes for CASSHSGRVKGEQYF.

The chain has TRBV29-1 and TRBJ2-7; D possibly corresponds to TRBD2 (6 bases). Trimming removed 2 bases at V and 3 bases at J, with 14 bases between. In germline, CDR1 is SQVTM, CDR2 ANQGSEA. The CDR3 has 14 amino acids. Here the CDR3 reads CSVESRGTSYEQYF. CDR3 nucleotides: TGCAGCGTTGAATCTCGGGGGACGAGCTACGAGCAGTACTTC.

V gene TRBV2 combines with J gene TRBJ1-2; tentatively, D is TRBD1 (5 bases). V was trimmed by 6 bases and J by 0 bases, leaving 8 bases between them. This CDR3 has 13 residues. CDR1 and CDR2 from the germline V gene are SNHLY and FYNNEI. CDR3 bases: TGTGCCAGCAGCGACAGAGCTAACTATGGCTACACCTTC. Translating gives CASSDRANYGYTF.

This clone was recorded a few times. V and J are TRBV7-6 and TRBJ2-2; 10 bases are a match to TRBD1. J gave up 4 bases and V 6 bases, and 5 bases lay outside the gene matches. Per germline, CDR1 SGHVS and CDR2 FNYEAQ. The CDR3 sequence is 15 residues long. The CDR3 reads CASRTGTGATGELFF. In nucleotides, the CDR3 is TGTGCCAGCAGGACCGGGACAGGGGCCACCGGGGAGCTGTTTTTT.

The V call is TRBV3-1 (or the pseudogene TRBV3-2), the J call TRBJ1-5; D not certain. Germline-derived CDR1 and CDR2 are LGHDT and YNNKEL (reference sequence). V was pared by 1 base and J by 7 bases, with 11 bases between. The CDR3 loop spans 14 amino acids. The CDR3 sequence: CASSQVNSGQPQHF. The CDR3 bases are TGTGCCAGCAGCCAAGTTAACAGTGGGCAGCCCCAGCATTTT.

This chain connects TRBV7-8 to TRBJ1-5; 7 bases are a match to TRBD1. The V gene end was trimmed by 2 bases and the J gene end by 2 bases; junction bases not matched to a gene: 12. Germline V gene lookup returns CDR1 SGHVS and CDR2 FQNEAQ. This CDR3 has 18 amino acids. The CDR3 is CASSLKVAGGKGNQPQHF. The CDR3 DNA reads TGTGCCAGCAGCTTAAAGGTGGCAGGGGGTAAGGGCAATCAGCCCCAGCATTTT.

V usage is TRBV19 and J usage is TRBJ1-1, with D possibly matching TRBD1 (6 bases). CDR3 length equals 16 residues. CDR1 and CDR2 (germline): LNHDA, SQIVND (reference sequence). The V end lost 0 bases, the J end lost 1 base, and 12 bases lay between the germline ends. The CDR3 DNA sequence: TGTGCCAGTAGTATAGATCGGGGCAGGGGGAACACTGAAGCTTTCTTT. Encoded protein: CASSIDRGRGNTEAFF. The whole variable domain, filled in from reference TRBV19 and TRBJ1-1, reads DGGITQSPKYLFRKEGQNVTLSCEQNLNHDAMYWYRQDPGQGLRLIYYSQIVNDFQKGDIAEGYSVSREKKESFPLTVTSAQKNPTAFYLCASSIDRGRGNTEAFFGQGTRLTVV.

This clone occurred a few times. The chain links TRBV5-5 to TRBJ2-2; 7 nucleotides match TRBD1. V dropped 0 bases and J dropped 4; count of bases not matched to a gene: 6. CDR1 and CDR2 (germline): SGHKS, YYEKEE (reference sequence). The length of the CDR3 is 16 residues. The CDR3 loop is CASSLGGGLATGELFF. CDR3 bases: TGTGCCAGCAGCTTGGGAGGGGGCTTAGCCACCGGGGAGCTGTTTTTT.

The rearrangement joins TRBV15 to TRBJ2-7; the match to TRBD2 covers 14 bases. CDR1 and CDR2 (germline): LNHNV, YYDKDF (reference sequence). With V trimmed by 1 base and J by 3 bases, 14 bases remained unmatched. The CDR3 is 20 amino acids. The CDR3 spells CATSRALGGTSGRSVYEQYF. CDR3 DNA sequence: TGTGCCACCAGCAGAGCCCTTGGGGGGACTAGCGGGAGATCGGTCTACGAGCAGTACTTC.

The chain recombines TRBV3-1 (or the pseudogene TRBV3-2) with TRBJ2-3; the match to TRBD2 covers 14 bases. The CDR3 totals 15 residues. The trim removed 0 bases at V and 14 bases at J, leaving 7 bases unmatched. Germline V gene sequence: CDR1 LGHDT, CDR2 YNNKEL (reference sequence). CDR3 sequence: CASSQEFPGLAGVYF. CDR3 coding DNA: TGTGCCAGCAGCCAAGAGTTTCCGGGACTAGCGGGAGTGTATTTT.

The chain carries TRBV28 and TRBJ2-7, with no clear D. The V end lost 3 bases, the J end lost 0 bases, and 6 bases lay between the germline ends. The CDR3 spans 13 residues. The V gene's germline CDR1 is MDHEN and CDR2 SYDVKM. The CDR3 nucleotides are TGTGCCAGCAGTTTCCCCGTCTCCTACGAGCAGTACTTC. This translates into CASSFPVSYEQYF.

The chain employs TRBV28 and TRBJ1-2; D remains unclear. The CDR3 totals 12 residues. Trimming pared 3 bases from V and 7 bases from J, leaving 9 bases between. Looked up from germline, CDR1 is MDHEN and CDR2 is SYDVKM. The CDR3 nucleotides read TGTGCCAGCAGTTTTCTAGAGGGTGGCTACACCTTC. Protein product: CASSFLEGGYTF.

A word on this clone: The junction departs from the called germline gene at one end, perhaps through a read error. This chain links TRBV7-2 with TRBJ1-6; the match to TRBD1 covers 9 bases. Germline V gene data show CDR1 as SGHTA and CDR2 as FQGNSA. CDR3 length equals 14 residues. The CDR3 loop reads CASTLGTGYSPLHF. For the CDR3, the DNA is TGTGCCAGCACCTTAGGGACAGGGTACTCACCCCTCCACTTT.

The CDR3 sequence is CASSLSSDRGHNSPLHF. The CDR3, as DNA: TGTGCCAGCAGCCTCTCCTCGGACAGGGGGCATAATTCACCCCTCCACTTT. V gene TRBV7-2 combines with J gene TRBJ1-6; 11 nucleotides match TRBD1. Germline V gives CDR1 SGHTA, CDR2 FQGNSA. This CDR3 has 17 amino acids. Trimming at V came to 5 bases and at J to 5 bases, leaving 8 bases not matched to a gene.

Here the CDR3 reads CASTETAYEQYF. The DNA of the CDR3 is TGTGCCAGCACAGAAACCGCCTACGAGCAGTACTTC. The chain employs TRBV6-1 and TRBJ2-7; no firm D call. The V gene's germline CDR1 is MNHNS and CDR2 SASEGT. The CDR3 sequence is 12 residues long. With 7 bases removed from V and 2 bases from J, the gap between germline ends came to 9 bases.

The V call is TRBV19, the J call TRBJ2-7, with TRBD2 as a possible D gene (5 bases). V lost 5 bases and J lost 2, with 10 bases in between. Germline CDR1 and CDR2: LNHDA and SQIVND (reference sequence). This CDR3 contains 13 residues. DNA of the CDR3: TGTGCCAGTAGTCCAGCGGATCCCTACGAGCAGTACTTC. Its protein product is CASSPADPYEQYF.

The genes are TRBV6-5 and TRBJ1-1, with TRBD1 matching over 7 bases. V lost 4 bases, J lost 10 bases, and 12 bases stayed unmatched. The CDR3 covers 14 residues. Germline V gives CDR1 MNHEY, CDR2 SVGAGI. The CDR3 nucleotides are TGTGCCAGCAGTTCCAGGGGGTCGTCATTCCGAGCTTTCTTT. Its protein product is CASSSRGSSFRAFF.

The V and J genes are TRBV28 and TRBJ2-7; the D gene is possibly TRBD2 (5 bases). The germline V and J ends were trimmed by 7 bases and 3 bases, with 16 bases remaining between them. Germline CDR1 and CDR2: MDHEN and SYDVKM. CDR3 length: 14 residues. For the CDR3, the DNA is TGTGCCAGCACTGAACGAGGGTGGAACTACGAGCAGTACTTC. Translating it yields CASTERGWNYEQYF.

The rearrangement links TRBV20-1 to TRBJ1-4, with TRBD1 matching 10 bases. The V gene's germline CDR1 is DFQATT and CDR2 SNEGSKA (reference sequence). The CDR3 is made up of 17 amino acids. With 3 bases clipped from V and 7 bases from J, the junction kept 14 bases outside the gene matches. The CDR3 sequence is CSASIRGQGGWSEKLFF. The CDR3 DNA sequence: TGCAGTGCTAGTATTAGAGGACAGGGGGGGTGGAGTGAAAAACTGTTTTTT.

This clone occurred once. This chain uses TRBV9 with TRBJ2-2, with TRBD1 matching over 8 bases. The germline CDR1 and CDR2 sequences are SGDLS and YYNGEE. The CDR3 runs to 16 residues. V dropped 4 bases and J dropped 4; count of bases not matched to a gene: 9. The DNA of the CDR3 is TGTGCCAGCAGCTTTTCCGGGACAGGCCCCACCGGGGAGCTGTTTTTT. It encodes CASSFSGTGPTGELFF.

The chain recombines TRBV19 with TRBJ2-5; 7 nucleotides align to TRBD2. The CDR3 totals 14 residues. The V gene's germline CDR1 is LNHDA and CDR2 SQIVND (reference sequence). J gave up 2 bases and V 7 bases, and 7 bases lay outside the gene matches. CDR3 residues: CASNGRGIQETQYF. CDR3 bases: TGTGCCAGTAATGGGCGGGGGATTCAAGAGACCCAGTACTTC.

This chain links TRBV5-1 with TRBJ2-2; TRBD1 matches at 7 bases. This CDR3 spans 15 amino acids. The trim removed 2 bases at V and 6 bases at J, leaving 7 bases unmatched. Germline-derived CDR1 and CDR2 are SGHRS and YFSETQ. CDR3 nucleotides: TGCGCCAGCAGCTTCGAGGGGGCAAGGGCCGGGGAGCTGTTTTTT. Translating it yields CASSFEGARAGELFF.